This TCR beta chain was identified in a study of chemoradiotherapy in HPV16-positive cancers (dated by TCRdb to 2021 to 2024). Regarding the research as a whole: Using functional T-cell assays on cells from two HPV16-positive patients, the researchers defined candidate HPV-specific T-cell clones and common TCR motifs. The study asked whether T-cell immunity to the HPV oncoproteins E6 and E7 changes during chemoradiotherapy and whether this immunity affects survival. TCR repertoires from 86 patients with HPV-related cancers were then used to track the candidate HPV-specific TCRs and motifs. The paper as a whole reports these results and caveats: The functional definition of HPV-specific T cells was derived from only two HPV16-positive patients, and the survival association was reported for HPV16-positive patients. Expansion of candidate HPV-specific clones and E7-related TCR motifs was observed in the tumor microenvironment during treatment, whereas no such expansion was observed for non-HPV-specific T cells. In HPV16-positive patients, expansion of HPV-responsive T cells during chemoradiotherapy was associated with improved recurrence-free survival.

Remarks on this clone: The antigen it recognizes is unknown. It has no much larger one-base neighbor in the sample; base qualities were not kept.

V trim: 3 bases; J trim: 8 bases; unmatched bases: 5. In the germline V gene, CDR1 corresponds to SGHAT and CDR2 to FQNNGV. Including the terminal cysteine and phenylalanine, the CDR3 comprises 15 residues. The kept DNA is CDR3 alone, 45 bases in frame from the first base. Library preparation employed the immunoSEQ multiplex PCR assay. TCRdb obtained this table from immuneACCESS and retained in-frame rearrangements with V and J assigned. These tables miss some clones; where compared with another copy, unresolved V genes account for less than half of the shortfall, and the remainder is unexplained. The sample records about 20,000 clones, 80% to 95% of which are singletons. 15% to 20% of the sample lies in the top ten. Repertoires were sampled multiple times during chemoradiotherapy, which allowed clonal expansion in the tumor microenvironment to be followed.

In this chain, TRBV11-2 is recombined with TRBJ2-1; 12 of the junction bases match TRBD2. The sequences come from blood, collected from a patient who underwent chemoradiotherapy. The sequence derives from a human donor with HPV-associated anogenital cancer. The DNA reads TGTGCCAGCAGCTTCCTAGCGGGAGGGTTCGATGAGCAGTTCTTC. It encodes CASSFLAGGFDEQFF.